A selection of T cell receptor beta chains follows, all from one sample in a study of T cell responses to AZD1222 COVID-19 vaccine. TCRdb's copy holds only in-frame clones and misses some; the assay was immunoSEQ multiplex PCR. This sample has some 39,000 clones, with 80% to 95% found just once. Source: peripheral blood, taken 28 days after the second AZD1222 dose. The receptors shown here come from an adult who received the AZD1222 COVID-19 vaccine. The CDR3 runs from the conserved cysteine through the conserved F or W. The D gene is left open where the match is weak. Clone size is stated in some rows and not others, as once, few, many or a class when expanded.

v_call: TRBV5-1; d_call: TRBD1; clone_size: NA; j_call: TRBJ1-6; cdr3_aa: CASSLGQGSSPLHF; cdr3_nt: TGCGCCAGCAGCTTGGGACAGGGAAGTTCACCCCTCCACTTT
v_call: TRBV6-2/TRBV6-3; d_call: TRBD2; clone_size: NA; j_call: TRBJ2-2; cdr3_aa: CASNPLAGGPNTGELFF; cdr3_nt: TGTGCCAGCAACCCACTAGCGGGGGGCCCGAACACCGGGGAGCTGTTTTTT
v_call: TRBV10-3; d_call: NA; clone_size: NA; j_call: TRBJ2-7; cdr3_aa: CAIMGRLSYEQYF; cdr3_nt: TGTGCCATCATGGGACGCCTCTCCTACGAGCAGTACTTC
v_call: TRBV11-3; d_call: NA; clone_size: once; j_call: TRBJ2-2; cdr3_aa: CASSQNTGTGELFF; cdr3_nt: TGTGCCAGCAGCCAGAATACGGGGACCGGGGAGCTGTTTTTT
v_call: TRBV9; d_call: TRBD1; clone_size: NA; j_call: TRBJ2-1; cdr3_aa: CASSPRDRTHEQFF; cdr3_nt: TGTGCCAGCAGCCCACGGGACAGGACACATGAGCAGTTCTTC
v_call: TRBV5-8; d_call: TRBD1; clone_size: NA; j_call: TRBJ1-6; cdr3_aa: CASSHTPGQGYNSPLHF; cdr3_nt: TGTGCCAGCAGTCACACCCCGGGACAGGGCTATAATTCACCCCTCCACTTT
v_call: TRBV29-1; d_call: TRBD1; clone_size: NA; j_call: TRBJ2-5; cdr3_aa: CSVRGRETQYF; cdr3_nt: TGCAGCGTGAGGGGGCGAGAGACCCAGTACTTC
v_call: TRBV7-8; d_call: TRBD1; clone_size: NA; j_call: TRBJ1-3; cdr3_aa: CASSPPGQGSGNTIYF; cdr3_nt: TGTGCCAGCAGCCCCCCGGGACAGGGCTCTGGAAACACCATATATTTT
v_call: TRBV3-1/TRBV3-2; d_call: TRBD1; clone_size: NA; j_call: TRBJ2-3; cdr3_aa: CASSQDQGQGFGTDTQYF; cdr3_nt: TGTGCCAGCAGCCAAGATCAAGGACAGGGGTTTGGCACAGATACGCAGTATTTT
v_call: TRBV2; d_call: TRBD1; clone_size: NA; j_call: TRBJ1-5; cdr3_aa: CASSGGQGLEPQHF; cdr3_nt: TGTGCCAGCAGTGGCGGACAGGGTTTGGAGCCCCAGCATTTT
v_call: TRBV4-3; d_call: TRBD1; clone_size: once; j_call: TRBJ1-1; cdr3_aa: CASSQDEAGGNTEAFF; cdr3_nt: TGCGCCAGCAGCCAAGATGAGGCAGGGGGGAACACTGAAGCTTTCTTT
v_call: TRBV6-5; d_call: NA; clone_size: NA; j_call: TRBJ1-1; cdr3_aa: CASSYQGPMNTEAFF; cdr3_nt: TGTGCCAGCAGTTACCAGGGACCTATGAACACTGAAGCTTTCTTT
v_call: TRBV7-9; d_call: NA; clone_size: NA; j_call: TRBJ2-3; cdr3_aa: CASSFGSTDTQYF; cdr3_nt: TGTGCCAGCAGCTTTGGTAGCACAGATACGCAGTATTTT
v_call: TRBV7-2; d_call: NA; clone_size: NA; j_call: TRBJ1-5; cdr3_aa: CASSPAWRNQPQHF; cdr3_nt: TGTGCCAGCAGCCCGGCCTGGCGCAATCAGCCCCAGCATTTT
v_call: TRBV4-2; d_call: NA; clone_size: once; j_call: TRBJ1-5; cdr3_aa: CASSQGQGENQPQHF; cdr3_nt: TGTGCCAGCAGCCAAGGGCAGGGCGAGAATCAGCCCCAGCATTTT
v_call: TRBV12-3/TRBV12-4; d_call: NA; clone_size: NA; j_call: TRBJ1-2; cdr3_aa: CASSFGENYGYTF; cdr3_nt: TGTGCCAGCAGTTTCGGGGAAAACTATGGCTACACCTTC
v_call: TRBV21-1; d_call: NA; clone_size: NA; j_call: TRBJ1-1; cdr3_aa: CATIGRREEGTEAFF; cdr3_nt: TGTGCCACTATCGGGAGAAGGGAGGAGGGCACTGAAGCTTTCTTT
v_call: TRBV7-2; d_call: NA; clone_size: NA; j_call: TRBJ1-2; cdr3_aa: CASSPSPQGYGYTF; cdr3_nt: TGTGCCAGCAGCCCGAGCCCGCAGGGCTATGGCTACACCTTC
v_call: TRBV5-8; d_call: NA; clone_size: NA; j_call: TRBJ2-2; cdr3_aa: CASSSPPGELFF; cdr3_nt: TGTGCCAGCAGCTCCCCCCCCGGGGAGCTGTTTTTT
v_call: TRBV5-1; d_call: NA; clone_size: NA; j_call: TRBJ2-4; cdr3_aa: CASSLVGGKNIQYF; cdr3_nt: TGCGCCAGCAGCTTGGTGGGGGGCAAAAACATTCAGTACTTC
v_call: TRBV4-3; d_call: NA; clone_size: NA; j_call: TRBJ2-7; cdr3_aa: CASSQPPSGEQYF; cdr3_nt: TGCGCCAGCAGCCAACCCCCCTCGGGCGAGCAGTACTTC
v_call: TRBV12-2; d_call: NA; clone_size: NA; j_call: TRBJ1-6; cdr3_aa: CASRLARSLPGHRIIF; cdr3_nt: TGTGCAAGTCGCTTAGCCAGGTCTCTCCCGGGACACCGAATAATCTTT
v_call: TRBV30; d_call: TRBD1; clone_size: NA; j_call: TRBJ1-6; cdr3_aa: CAWSRGSGQGNLHF; cdr3_nt: TGTGCCTGGAGCCGCGGCTCGGGACAGGGGAACCTCCACTTT
v_call: TRBV5-1; d_call: NA; clone_size: NA; j_call: TRBJ1-1; cdr3_aa: CASSRTGIGENTEAFF; cdr3_nt: TGCGCCAGCAGCCGAACAGGGATAGGGGAGAACACTGAAGCTTTCTTT
v_call: TRBV11-2; d_call: NA; clone_size: NA; j_call: TRBJ1-2; cdr3_aa: CASSLVSRLRDGYTF; cdr3_nt: TGTGCCAGCAGCTTAGTATCCCGGCTGAGAGATGGCTACACCTTC
v_call: TRBV14; d_call: TRBD2; clone_size: NA; j_call: TRBJ2-1; cdr3_aa: CASSHGSKRGAPYNEQFF; cdr3_nt: TGTGCCAGCAGCCACGGTAGCAAGCGGGGGGCTCCCTACAATGAGCAGTTCTTC
v_call: TRBV10-1; d_call: NA; clone_size: NA; j_call: TRBJ2-7; cdr3_aa: CASSELLPDTLSDTPSYEQYF; cdr3_nt: TGCGCCAGCAGTGAGCTCTTGCCGGACACCTTAAGTGATACGCCCTCCTACGAGCAGTACTTC
v_call: TRBV7-2; d_call: NA; clone_size: NA; j_call: TRBJ2-1; cdr3_aa: CASTPEGGLNNEQFF; cdr3_nt: TGTGCCAGCACCCCCGAGGGCGGGTTAAACAATGAGCAGTTCTTC
v_call: TRBV10-2; d_call: TRBD2; clone_size: NA; j_call: TRBJ2-5; cdr3_aa: CASSEVPSAGGLETQYF; cdr3_nt: TGCGCCAGCAGTGAGGTCCCTTCAGCGGGGGGGCTCGAGACCCAGTACTTC
v_call: TRBV5-1; d_call: NA; clone_size: NA; j_call: TRBJ1-1; cdr3_aa: CASSLDSASEAFF; cdr3_nt: TGCGCCAGCAGCTTAGACAGTGCCTCTGAAGCTTTCTTT
v_call: TRBV19; d_call: NA; clone_size: NA; j_call: TRBJ1-1; cdr3_aa: CASSIEKGNGANTEAFF; cdr3_nt: TGTGCCAGTAGTATAGAAAAAGGGAATGGGGCCAACACTGAAGCTTTCTTT
v_call: TRBV6-5; d_call: NA; clone_size: NA; j_call: TRBJ1-1; cdr3_aa: CASSGTLNTEAFF; cdr3_nt: TGTGCCAGCAGCGGGACACTGAACACTGAAGCTTTCTTT
v_call: TRBV10-1; d_call: NA; clone_size: once; j_call: TRBJ1-1; cdr3_aa: CASRRDLNTEAFF; cdr3_nt: TGCGCCAGCAGACGAGATTTGAACACTGAAGCTTTCTTT
v_call: TRBV7-9; d_call: TRBD1; clone_size: few; j_call: TRBJ1-6; cdr3_aa: CASSSPDRDYSPLHF; cdr3_nt: TGTGCCAGCAGCTCACCCGACAGGGATTATTCACCCCTCCACTTT
v_call: TRBV6-5; d_call: TRBD1; clone_size: NA; j_call: TRBJ1-5; cdr3_aa: CASGTGGINQPQHF; cdr3_nt: TGTGCCAGCGGGACAGGGGGAATCAATCAGCCCCAGCATTTT
v_call: TRBV5-6; d_call: NA; clone_size: NA; j_call: TRBJ1-1; cdr3_aa: CASSLVGATEAFF; cdr3_nt: TGTGCCAGCAGCTTGGTCGGGGCAACTGAAGCTTTCTTT
v_call: TRBV11-2; d_call: NA; clone_size: NA; j_call: TRBJ2-3; cdr3_aa: CASSPRRAAQSTDTQYF; cdr3_nt: TGTGCCAGCAGCCCGAGGAGGGCTGCCCAAAGCACAGATACGCAGTATTTT
v_call: TRBV30; d_call: NA; clone_size: NA; j_call: TRBJ1-5; cdr3_aa: CAWSVGAGGNQPQHF; cdr3_nt: TGTGCCTGGAGTGTAGGGGCCGGCGGGAATCAGCCCCAGCATTTT
v_call: TRBV5-1; d_call: NA; clone_size: NA; j_call: TRBJ2-3; cdr3_aa: CASSLASSTDTQYF; cdr3_nt: TGCGCCAGCAGCTTGGCGTCCAGCACAGATACGCAGTATTTT
v_call: TRBV6-5; d_call: NA; clone_size: NA; j_call: TRBJ1-3; cdr3_aa: CASRASGEGNTIYF; cdr3_nt: TGTGCCAGCAGAGCCTCCGGAGAGGGAAACACCATATATTTT